A selection of T cell receptor beta chains follows, all from one sample in a study of blood T cell repertoires in COVID-19. Libraries were prepared by immunoSEQ multiplex PCR; TCRdb keeps only in-frame clonotypes and omits some of them. The sample has approximately 150,000 clones, over 70% seen once. The specimen was peripheral blood. These TCRs come from a man aged 50-59 years with active or convalescent COVID-19. CDR3s leave out the opening cysteine and the closing phenylalanine or tryptophan.

CDR3 protein | V gene
ASSLSPGSSIYEQY | TRBV27
ASRSERVYEQY | TRBV28
ASSLVGTIANEQF | TRBV3-1/TRBV3-2
ASSQDLVGLANTEAF | TRBV3-1/TRBV3-2
ASRDSYGYT | TRBV28
ASSYRRSSYEQY | TRBV3-1/TRBV3-2
ASSSQDRARGYT | TRBV28
ASSETLAALFNEQF | TRBV10-2
ASSEQGASTGELF | TRBV10-1
ASSPGDYDFGEQF | TRBV19
ASSQPGLAGA | TRBV5-4
ASSRRLAGGPGTDTQY | TRBV7-3
ASSLRLAGLNTDTQY | TRBV5-1
ASSGRQGDEQF | TRBV7-3
AQTGFGPQF | TRBV30
ASSALLSGTGKNIQY | TRBV2
ASNPTGVGTDTQY | TRBV28
SVAGEWGNTIY | TRBV29-1
ASSLEGLLNTEAF | TRBV27
ASSLVSGSYEQY | TRBV7-8
ASSYRQREILETQY | TRBV6-2/TRBV6-3
SVQGGQVYEQY | TRBV29-1
ASSPKGLRLNEQF | TRBV7-8
ASWGFGREETQY | TRBV6-6
ASSPLTGANYGYT | TRBV28
ATSDSDRGTQY | TRBV24-1
ASSQDRTGPNYGYT | TRBV4-1
ASSVGRGTGYTGELF | TRBV9
ASSLGDSNTGELF | TRBV7-7
ASSGHHNEQF | TRBV6-5
ATSAGTGVSYEQY | TRBV24-1
AIRGQGGKYEQY | TRBV10-3
ATSTPDRGIPEAF | TRBV15
ASSSLRGSSYEQY | TRBV27
ASSQSLAGGPTDTQY | TRBV3-1/TRBV3-2
ASSPVVFTGTGAYEQY | TRBV7-6
ASQGALSEQY | TRBV6-5
ATSDPTVSSLTYNEQF | TRBV24-1
ASIRGRGDGYT | TRBV21-1
ASSFESSYNSPLH | TRBV11-2
AWSGEGPQH | TRBV30
ASSRSTDTQY | TRBV6-5
ASSYGAGVQPQH | TRBV6-5
SVESLNTGELF | TRBV29-1
ASSLIEGDGNQPQH | TRBV28
ASSPTGTDLSYEQY | TRBV27
ATSRDQGAGDNQPQH | TRBV15
ASSNLRLAGEGYT | TRBV28
ASSLELTGFQETQY | TRBV5-6
ASSLESGTDTQY | TRBV5-4
ASVAGDNTNYGYT | TRBV6-5
ASSSELAGVGQF | TRBV11-1
ASDRDRYQPQH | TRBV2
ASSSTRQPRRDTQY | TRBV28
ASSLAEGLAGGPGQF | TRBV7-9
ASSFMGGGNTIY | TRBV28
ASSLSQVSSNQPQH | TRBV27
ASSPRGKQGIYEQY | TRBV18
ASSIARGRDEQY | TRBV2